The clone carrying this T cell receptor beta chain was detected many times. Its specificity is unknown. TCRdb recomputed calls from the 5' RACE reads with MiXCR, one row per CDR3 protein. The sample carries 25,000 to 35,000 distinct CDR3 sequences, about 8% recorded once. This record comes from a study of T-cell memory formation after mild COVID-19. Across the whole study: TCR clusters were mostly donor specific. Study conclusions and caveats: Among clones contracting day 15 to 85, CD4/CD8 was balanced, whereas later expanders leaned CD4+. A subset of responding clones appeared in pre-infection memory, suggesting cross-reactive memory joined. The CD4+ clones that contracted clustered mainly within CM and EM, and the CD8+ clones concentrated in EMRA.

CDR3 size: 16 residues. Trimming left V 2 bases short and J 6 bases short, with 17 bases between. Germline V lookup: CDR1 SEHNR, CDR2 FQNEAQ (reference sequence). Sample: PBMCs or a T cell subset sorted from them (not recorded which). This chain uses TRBV7-9 with TRBJ1-3, with a weak D call TRBD1 (5 bases). This TCR was recovered from an adult woman who had mild COVID-19 (a few samples of this study predate the infection). Cell type and time point are not known. CDR3 sequence reads: CASSLSGVTLANTIYF. The CDR3 nucleotides are TGTGCCAGCAGCTTATCGGGGGTGACCCTCGCAAACACCATATATTTT.